This T cell receptor (beta chain) is from a study of cytomegalovirus exposure and HLA in healthy donors. Overall study findings and caveats: Most TCR sequences were rare, but some public TCRs occurred in many donors. Specific recognition of CMV antigens was confirmed in vitro for a few chains (all CMV-associated).

V lost 5 bases and J 0 bases, leaving 8 bases between the germline ends. CDR3 size: 13 residues. Germline values: CDR1 ENHRY, CDR2 SYGVKD. The validation cohort, a group of over a hundred subjects, included the donors and was separate from the roughly 720-subject first cohort. The sample holds one count of this clone. The antigen remains unidentified. Using immunoSEQ multiplex PCR, the repertoire was profiled, and TCRdb retains in-frame clones only, with some absent. The repertoire holds roughly 260,000 clones, with 87% as singletons. The source of this sequence is a man younger than 30 in good health and CMV-seronegative. Source material: PBMCs. This sequence joins TRBV10-3 and TRBJ2-7, with D possibly matching TRBD1 (6 bases). CDR3 protein: CAISRTDSYEQYF. The CDR3 DNA reads TGTGCCATCAGTAGGACAGACTCCTACGAGCAGTACTTC.